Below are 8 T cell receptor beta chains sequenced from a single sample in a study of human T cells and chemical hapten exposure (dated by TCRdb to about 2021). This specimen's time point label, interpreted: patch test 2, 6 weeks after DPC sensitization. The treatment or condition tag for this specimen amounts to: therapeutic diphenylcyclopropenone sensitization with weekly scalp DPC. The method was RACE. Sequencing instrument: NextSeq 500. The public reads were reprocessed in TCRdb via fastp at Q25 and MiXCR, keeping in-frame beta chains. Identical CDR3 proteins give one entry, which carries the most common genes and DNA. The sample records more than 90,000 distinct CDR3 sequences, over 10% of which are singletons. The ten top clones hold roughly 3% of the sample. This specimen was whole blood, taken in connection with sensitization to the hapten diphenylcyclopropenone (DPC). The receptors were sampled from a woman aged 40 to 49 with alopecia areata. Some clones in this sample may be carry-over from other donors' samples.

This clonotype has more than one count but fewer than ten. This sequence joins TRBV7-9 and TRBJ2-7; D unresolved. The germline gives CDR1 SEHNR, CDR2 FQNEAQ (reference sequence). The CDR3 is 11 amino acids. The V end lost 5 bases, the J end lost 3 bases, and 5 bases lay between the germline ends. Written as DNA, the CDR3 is TGTGCCAGCAGCACCTACTACGAGCAGTACTTC. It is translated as CASSTYYEQYF.

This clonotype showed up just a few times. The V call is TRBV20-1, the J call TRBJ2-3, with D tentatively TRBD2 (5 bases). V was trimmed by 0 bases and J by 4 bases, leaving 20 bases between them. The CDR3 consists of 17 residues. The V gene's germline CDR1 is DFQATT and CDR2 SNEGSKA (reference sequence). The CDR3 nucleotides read TGCAGTGCTAGAGATCTCAGACCAAACGAGGGTCCAGATACGCAGTATTTT. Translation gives CSARDLRPNEGPDTQYF.

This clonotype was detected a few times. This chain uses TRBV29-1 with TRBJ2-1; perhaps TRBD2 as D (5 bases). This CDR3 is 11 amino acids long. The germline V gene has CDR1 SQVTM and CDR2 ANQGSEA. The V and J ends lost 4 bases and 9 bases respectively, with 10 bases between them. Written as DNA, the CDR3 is TGCAGCGTTGTGGTCGGAGGTGAGCAGTTCTTC. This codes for CSVVVGGEQFF.

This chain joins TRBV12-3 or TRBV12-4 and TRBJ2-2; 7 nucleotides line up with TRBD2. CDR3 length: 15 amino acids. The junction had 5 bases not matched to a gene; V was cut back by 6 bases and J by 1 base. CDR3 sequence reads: CASSRAGRNTGELFF. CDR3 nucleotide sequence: TGTGCCAGCAGCCGAGCGGGAAGGAACACCGGGGAGCTGTTTTTT.

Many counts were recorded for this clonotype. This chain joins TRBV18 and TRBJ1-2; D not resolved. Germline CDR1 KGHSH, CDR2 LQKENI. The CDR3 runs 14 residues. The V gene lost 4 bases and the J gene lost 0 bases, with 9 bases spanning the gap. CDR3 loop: CASSLSDTNYGYTF. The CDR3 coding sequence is TGTGCCAGCTCACTAAGCGACACTAACTATGGCTACACCTTC.

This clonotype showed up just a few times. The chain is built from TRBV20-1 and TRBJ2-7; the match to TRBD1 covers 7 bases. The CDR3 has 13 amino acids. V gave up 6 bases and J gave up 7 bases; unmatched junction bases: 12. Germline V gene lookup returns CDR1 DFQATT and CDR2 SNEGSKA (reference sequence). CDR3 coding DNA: TGCAGTGCGACTGAAACAGGGGTTGGAGAGCAGTACTTC. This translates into CSATETGVGEQYF.

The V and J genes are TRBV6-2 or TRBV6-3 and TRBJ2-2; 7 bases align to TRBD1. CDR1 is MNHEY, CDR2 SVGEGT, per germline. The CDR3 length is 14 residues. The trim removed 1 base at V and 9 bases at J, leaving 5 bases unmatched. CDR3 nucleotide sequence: TGTGCCAGCAGTTACTTGACAGGGATCAGGGAGCTGTTTTTT. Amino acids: CASSYLTGIRELFF.

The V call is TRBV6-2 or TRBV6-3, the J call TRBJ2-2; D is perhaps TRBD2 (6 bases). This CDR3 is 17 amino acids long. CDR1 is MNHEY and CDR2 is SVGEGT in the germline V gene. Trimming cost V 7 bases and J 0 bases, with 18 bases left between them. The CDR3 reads CASMERVAFANTGELFF. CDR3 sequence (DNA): TGTGCCAGCATGGAGCGGGTGGCGTTCGCGAACACCGGGGAGCTGTTTTTT.